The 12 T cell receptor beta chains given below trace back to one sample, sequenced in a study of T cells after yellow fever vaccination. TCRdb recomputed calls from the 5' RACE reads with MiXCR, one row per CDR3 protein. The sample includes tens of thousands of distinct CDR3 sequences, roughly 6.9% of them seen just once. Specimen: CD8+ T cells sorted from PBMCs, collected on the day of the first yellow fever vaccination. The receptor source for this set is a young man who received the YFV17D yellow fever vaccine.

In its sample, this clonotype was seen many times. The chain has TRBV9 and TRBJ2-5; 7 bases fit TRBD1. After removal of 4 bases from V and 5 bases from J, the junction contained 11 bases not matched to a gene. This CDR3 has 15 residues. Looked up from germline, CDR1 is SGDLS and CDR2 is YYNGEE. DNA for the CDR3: TGTGCCAGCAGCACTCCAGGGGGAATGACGGAGACCCAGTACTTC. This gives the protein CASSTPGGMTETQYF.

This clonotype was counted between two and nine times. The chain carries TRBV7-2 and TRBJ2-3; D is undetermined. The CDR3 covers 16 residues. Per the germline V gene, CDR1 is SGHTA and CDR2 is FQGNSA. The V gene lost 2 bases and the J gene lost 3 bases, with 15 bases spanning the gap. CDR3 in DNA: TGTGCCAGCAGCTTAATCTTCGGAGACCCAACAGATACGCAGTATTTT. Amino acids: CASSLIFGDPTDTQYF.

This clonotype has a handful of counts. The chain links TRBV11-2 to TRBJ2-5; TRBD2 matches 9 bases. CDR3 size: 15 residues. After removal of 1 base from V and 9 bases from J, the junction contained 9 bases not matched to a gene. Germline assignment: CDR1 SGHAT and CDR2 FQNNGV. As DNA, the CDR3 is TGTGCCAGCAGCTTAGGGGCTAGCGGGGATCCCCCCCAGTACTTC. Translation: CASSLGASGDPPQYF.

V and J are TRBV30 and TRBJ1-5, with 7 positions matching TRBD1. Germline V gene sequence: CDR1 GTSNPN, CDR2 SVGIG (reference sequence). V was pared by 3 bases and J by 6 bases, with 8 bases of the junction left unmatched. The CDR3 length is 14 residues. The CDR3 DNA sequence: TGTGCCTGGAGGAACGACAGGGCGGGTCAGCCCCAGCATTTT. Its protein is CAWRNDRAGQPQHF.

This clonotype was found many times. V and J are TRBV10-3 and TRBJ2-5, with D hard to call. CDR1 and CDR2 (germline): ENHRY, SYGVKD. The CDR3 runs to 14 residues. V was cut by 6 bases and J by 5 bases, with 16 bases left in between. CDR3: CAISAPGGRETQYF. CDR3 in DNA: TGTGCCATCAGCGCGCCAGGTGGACGTGAGACCCAGTACTTC.

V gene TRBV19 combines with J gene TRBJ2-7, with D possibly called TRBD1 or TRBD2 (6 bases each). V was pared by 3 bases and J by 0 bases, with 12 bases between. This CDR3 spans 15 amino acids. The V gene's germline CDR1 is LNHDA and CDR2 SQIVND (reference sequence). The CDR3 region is CASSITGRYSYEQYF. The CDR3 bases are TGTGCCAGTAGTATCACAGGGAGGTACTCCTACGAGCAGTACTTC.

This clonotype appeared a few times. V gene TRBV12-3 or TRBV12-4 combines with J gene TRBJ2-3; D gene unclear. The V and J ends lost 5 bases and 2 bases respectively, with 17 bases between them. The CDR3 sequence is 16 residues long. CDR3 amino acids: CASSPLTTSITDTQYF. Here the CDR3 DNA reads TGTGCCAGCAGTCCATTGACAACCTCTATCACAGATACGCAGTATTTT.

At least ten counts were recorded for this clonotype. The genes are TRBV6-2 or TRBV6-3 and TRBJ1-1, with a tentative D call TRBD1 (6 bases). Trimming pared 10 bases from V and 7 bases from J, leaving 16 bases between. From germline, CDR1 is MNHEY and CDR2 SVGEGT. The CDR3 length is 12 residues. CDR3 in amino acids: CATLQGGGEAFF. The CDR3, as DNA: TGTGCCACCTTACAGGGCGGCGGTGAAGCTTTCTTT.

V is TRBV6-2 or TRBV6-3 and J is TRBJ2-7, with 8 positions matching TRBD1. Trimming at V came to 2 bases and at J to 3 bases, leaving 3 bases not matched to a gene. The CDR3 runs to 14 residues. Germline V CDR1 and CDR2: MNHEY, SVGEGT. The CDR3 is CASSYDDRGYEQYV. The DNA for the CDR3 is TGTGCCAGCAGTTACGATGACAGGGGCTACGAGCAGTACGTC.

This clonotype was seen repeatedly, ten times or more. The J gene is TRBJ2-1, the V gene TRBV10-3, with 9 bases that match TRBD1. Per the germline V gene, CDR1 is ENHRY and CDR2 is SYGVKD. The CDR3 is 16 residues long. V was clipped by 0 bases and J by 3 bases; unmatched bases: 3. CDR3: CAISESDRGLYNEQFF. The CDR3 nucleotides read TGTGCCATCAGTGAGTCGGACAGGGGACTCTACAATGAGCAGTTCTTC.

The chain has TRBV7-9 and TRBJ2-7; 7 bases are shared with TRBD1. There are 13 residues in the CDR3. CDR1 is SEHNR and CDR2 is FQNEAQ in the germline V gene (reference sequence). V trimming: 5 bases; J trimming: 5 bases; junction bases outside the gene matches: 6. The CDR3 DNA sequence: TGTGCCAGCAGCCAAGACGACAGGGACGAGCAGTACGTC. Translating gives CASSQDDRDEQYV.

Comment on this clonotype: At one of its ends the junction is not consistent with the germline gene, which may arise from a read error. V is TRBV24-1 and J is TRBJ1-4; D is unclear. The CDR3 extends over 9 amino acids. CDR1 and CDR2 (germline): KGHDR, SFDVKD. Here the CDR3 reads CATNEKLFF. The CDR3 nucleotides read TGTGCAACCAATGAAAAACTGTTTTTT.